Detailed here is one TCR beta chain. This clonotype was counted many times. No antigen is known for it. No qualities accompany the bases; no much larger clone lies one base away. V sheds 0 bases and J sheds 2 bases, leaving 12 bases between their ends. The CDR3 goes from the cysteine to the phenylalanine over 16 residues. Solely the CDR3 DNA is kept, with 48 bases framed from the first base. CDR1 and CDR2, per the germline V gene, are KGHSH and LQKENI. The data were obtained in a study of human T cells and chemical hapten exposure (dated by TCRdb to the early 2020s). Regarding the research as a whole: For sensitization, 2% DPC in acetone was applied to a 2 cm by 2 cm area of upper inner arm skin. Throughout the study period of 20 to 30 weeks, patients also received therapeutic DPC doses to the scalp every week. Patch testing was performed on the upper back with Finn chambers containing 0.01% DPC, and the patch tests were scored after 6 days according to International Contact Dermatitis Research Group standards. Alopecia areata with under or over 50% scalp involvement, alopecia totalis and alopecia universalis were represented in the patient cohort, which was mostly female. Libraries were pooled for sequencing, and variation in per-sample TCR yields was attributed mainly to small differences in library volumes within the pool. This study followed changes in the peripheral blood TCR repertoire in vivo during primary and secondary sensitization of alopecia patients to the hapten diphenylcyclopropenone (DPC). Blood samples were taken from patients before sensitization (week 0) and at 2, 6 and about 24 weeks after DPC sensitization. For TCR sequencing, blood came from approximately 29 alopecia patients at anywhere from one to four time points (pre-sensitization, 2, 6 and 24 weeks).

What the study reported, not specific to this receptor: Alopecia, a presumed autoimmune disease, was present in all patients, so the immune response of the patients might differ from that of healthy individuals. After repeated subsampling, changes were observed in the strength of the expansion versus patch-test correlation and in the threshold at which the correlation became significant. The number of TCRs above 1 in 1000 frequency did not change with DPC sensitization; there was no evidence of global repertoire structure alterations. Significantly more large CDR3 similarity clusters were formed by expanded TCRs than by pre-sensitization or healthy control sets, consistent with antigen-driven responses. Patch test score was positively correlated with the number of PT1 expanded TCRs, with significance at thresholds 8, 16 and 32 but not at 4.

The protocol used for the library was RACE. The reads were generated on a NextSeq 500. During library preparation, unique molecular identifiers were attached to individual cDNA molecules so that TCRs could be counted quantitatively and reproducibly. Each blood RNA sample was used to sequence both TCR alpha and TCR beta chains. As for how the authors treated the data: A median of approximately 96,000 TCRs per sample was observed, with a range of about 23,224 to 700,000. The Decombinator software suite was used to annotate V, J and CDR3 in the TCR reads. For PS versus PT1 abundance plots, all samples were subsampled to the same number of TCRs (28,000). Expanded TCRs were defined as absent before sensitization and observed at least eight times at the 2-week time point. TCRdb trimmed public reads at Q25 via fastp, called clones via MiXCR and kept in-frame beta chains. Identical CDR3 protein sequences are pooled into one entry, listed with their most common genes and DNA. The authors' filters were not applied to this entry. This sample gives under 85,000 distinct CDR3 sequences in total; over 9% of them show up just once. Roughly 7% of the sample lies in the top ten.

This sample's time point label indicates: patch test 2, 6 weeks after DPC sensitization. The sample's treatment or condition, from its label and the paper: therapeutic diphenylcyclopropenone sensitization with weekly scalp DPC. At each patch-test visit, blood was drawn before the patch test was applied. Eligible patients were aged 18 to 70, diagnosed with alopecia, deemed suitable for DPC therapy, and excluded if pregnant. Total RNA was isolated from unfractionated whole blood collected in Tempus Blood RNA tubes. Specimen: whole blood, collected in connection with sensitization to the hapten diphenylcyclopropenone (DPC). This sequence uses TRBV18 and TRBJ2-3, with no reliable assignment of the D segment. This TCR came from a woman in her fifties or sixties with alopecia areata. Some clones in this sample may be carry-over from other donors' samples. The encoded CDR3 is CASSPPVLTPTDTQYF. The nucleotide sequence reads as follows: TGTGCCAGCTCACCACCCGTCCTAACGCCCACAGATACGCAGTATTTT.